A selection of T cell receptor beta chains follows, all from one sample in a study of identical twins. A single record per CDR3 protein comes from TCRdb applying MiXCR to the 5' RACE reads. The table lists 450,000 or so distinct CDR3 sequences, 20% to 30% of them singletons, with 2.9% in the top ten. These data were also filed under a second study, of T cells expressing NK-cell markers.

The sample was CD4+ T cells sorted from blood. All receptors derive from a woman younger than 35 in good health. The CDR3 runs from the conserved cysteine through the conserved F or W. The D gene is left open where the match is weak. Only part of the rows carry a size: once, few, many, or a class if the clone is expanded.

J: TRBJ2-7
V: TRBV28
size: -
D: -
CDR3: CASSAGTYEQYF
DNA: TGTGCCAGCTCGGCGGGGACTTACGAGCAGTACTTC

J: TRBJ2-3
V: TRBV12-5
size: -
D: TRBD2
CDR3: CASGLWGGGTDTQYF
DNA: TGTGCTAGTGGTTTATGGGGGGGTGGAACAGATACGCAGTATTTT

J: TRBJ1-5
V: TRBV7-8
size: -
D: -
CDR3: CASSRAAQGNQPQHF
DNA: TGTGCCAGCAGTCGGGCGGCCCAAGGGAATCAGCCCCAGCATTTT

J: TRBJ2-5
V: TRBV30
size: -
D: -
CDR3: CAWSVQETQYF
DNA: TGTGCCTGGAGTGTACAAGAGACCCAGTACTTC

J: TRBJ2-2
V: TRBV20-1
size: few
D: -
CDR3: CSASGDINGELFF
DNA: TGCAGTGCTAGTGGAGATATAAACGGGGAGCTGTTTTTT

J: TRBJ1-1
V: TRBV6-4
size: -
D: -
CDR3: CASRPDRENTEAFF
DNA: TGTGCCAGCCGACCCGACCGCGAGAACACTGAAGCTTTCTTT

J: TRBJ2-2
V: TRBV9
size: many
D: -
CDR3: CASSVGTVNTGELFF
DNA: TGTGCCAGCAGCGTAGGGACGGTCAACACCGGGGAGCTGTTTTTT

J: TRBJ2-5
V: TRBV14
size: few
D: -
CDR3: CASSSLGARETQYF
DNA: TGTGCCAGCAGCTCCTTGGGAGCGAGGGAGACCCAGTACTTC

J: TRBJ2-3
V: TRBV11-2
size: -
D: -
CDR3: CASSVLGPTDTQYF
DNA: TGTGCCAGCAGCGTGCTAGGACCCACAGATACGCAGTATTTT

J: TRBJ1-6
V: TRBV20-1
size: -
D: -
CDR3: CSARGDQAPLHF
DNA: TGCAGTGCTAGAGGCGATCAGGCACCCCTCCACTTT

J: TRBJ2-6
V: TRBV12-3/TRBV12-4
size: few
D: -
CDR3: CASSRPPSGANVLTF
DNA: TGTGCCAGCAGCCGGCCTCCCTCTGGGGCCAACGTCCTGACTTTC

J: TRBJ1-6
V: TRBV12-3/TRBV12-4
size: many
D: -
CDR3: CASSYDGNGSPLHF
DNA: TGTGCCAGCAGCTATGACGGAAACGGGTCACCCCTCCACTTT

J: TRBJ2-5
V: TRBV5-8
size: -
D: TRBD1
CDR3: CASSYGQGSYQETQYF
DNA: TGTGCCAGCAGCTACGGACAGGGATCGTACCAAGAGACCCAGTACTTC

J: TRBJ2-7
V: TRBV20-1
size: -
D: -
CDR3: CSASPPAGGQYF
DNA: TGCAGTGCTAGCCCACCCGCCGGGGGGCAGTACTTC

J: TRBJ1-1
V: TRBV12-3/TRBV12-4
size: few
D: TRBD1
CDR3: CASSWDRETEAFF
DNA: TGTGCCAGCAGCTGGGACAGGGAGACTGAAGCTTTCTTT

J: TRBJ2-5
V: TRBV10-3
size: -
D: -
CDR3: CAISGRLVLETQYF
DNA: TGTGCCATCAGCGGCCGACTAGTATTAGAGACCCAGTACTTC

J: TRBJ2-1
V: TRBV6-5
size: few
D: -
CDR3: CASSYSDSNNEQFF
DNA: TGTGCCAGCAGTTACTCTGACAGTAACAATGAGCAGTTCTTC

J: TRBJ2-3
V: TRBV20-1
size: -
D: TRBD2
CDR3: CSARGGSGARNTQYF
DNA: TGCAGTGCTAGAGGGGGTAGCGGGGCACGGAATACGCAGTATTTT

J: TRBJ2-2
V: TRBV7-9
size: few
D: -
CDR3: CASSIDGNTGELFF
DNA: TGTGCCAGCAGCATTGACGGAAACACCGGGGAGCTGTTTTTT

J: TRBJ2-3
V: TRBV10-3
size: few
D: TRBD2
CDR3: CAISLAGGPGTDTQYF
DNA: TGTGCCATCAGTTTAGCGGGAGGGCCGGGGACAGATACGCAGTATTTT

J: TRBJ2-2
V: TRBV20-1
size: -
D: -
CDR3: CSARGNGAYTGELFF
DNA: TGCAGTGCTAGAGGAAACGGGGCCTACACCGGGGAGCTGTTTTTT

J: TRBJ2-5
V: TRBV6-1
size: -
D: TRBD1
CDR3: CASRVPGGETQYF
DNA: TGTGCCAGCCGAGTTCCAGGGGGAGAGACCCAGTACTTC

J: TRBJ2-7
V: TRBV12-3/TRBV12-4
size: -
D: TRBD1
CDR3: CASSGTALAYEQYF
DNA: TGTGCCAGCAGCGGGACAGCTCTAGCCTACGAGCAGTACTTC

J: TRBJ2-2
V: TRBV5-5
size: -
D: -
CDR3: CASSLLDVAGELFF
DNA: TGTGCCAGCAGCCTCTTAGATGTGGCCGGGGAGCTGTTTTTT

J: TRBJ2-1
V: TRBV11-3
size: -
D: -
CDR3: CASSLGRVNNEQFF
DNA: TGTGCCAGCAGCTTAGGAAGGGTCAACAATGAGCAGTTCTTC